The 8 T cell receptor beta chains reported below all come from one sample, sequenced in a study of T cell repertoires in cytomegalovirus infection. Their antigens are not known. In TCRdb, the reads were re-called with MiXCR into one record per CDR3 protein. The sample has about 130,000 distinct CDR3 sequences, 20% to 30% seen once. The sample consisted of PBMCs, sequenced either directly or after in vitro stimulation (not recorded which). All receptors derive from a human donor in good health (CMV status not recorded). Some clones in this sample may be carry-over from other donors' samples.

The chain is built from TRBV27 and TRBJ2-7, with 7 bases matching TRBD2. The CDR3 has 14 residues. Per germline, CDR1 MNHEY and CDR2 SMNVEV (reference sequence). After removal of 6 bases from V and 6 bases from J, the junction contained 11 bases not matched to a gene. The CDR3 region has the DNA TGTGCCAGCAGCCTAGGCGGGAGTGTCTTCGAGCAGTACTTC. It codes for CASSLGGSVFEQYF.

This clonotype was detected only a few times. V and J are TRBV19 and TRBJ2-5; no reliable D call. Germline lookup yields CDR1 LNHDA and CDR2 SQIVND (reference sequence). V shed 4 bases and J shed 1 base, with 10 bases lying between them. The CDR3 covers 14 residues. The CDR3 region is CASSTYSSQETQYF. CDR3 bases: TGTGCCAGTAGTACCTACTCAAGCCAAGAGACCCAGTACTTC.

The rearrangement links TRBV27 to TRBJ2-1, with 9 positions matching TRBD2. The CDR3 has 17 residues. Trimming cost V 4 bases and J 1 base; bases outside gene matches: 8. Germline CDR1 MNHEY, CDR2 SMNVEV (reference sequence). CDR3 sequence: CASSSRTSAKSYNEQFF. In DNA, the CDR3 is TGTGCCAGCAGTTCTAGGACTAGCGCAAAATCCTACAATGAGCAGTTCTTC.

Ten or more counts support this clonotype. CDR3 DNA sequence: TGTGCCAGCAGCTTAGGACGGGGGGCGGGCCAAGAGACCCAGTACTTC. Translated, it gives CASSLGRGAGQETQYF. The rearrangement joins TRBV7-2 to TRBJ2-5, with D maybe TRBD2 (7 bases). Looked up from germline, CDR1 is SGHTA and CDR2 is FQGNSA. This CDR3 is built from 16 residues. The V end was cut by 1 base, the J end by 1 base, with 13 bases between.

This clonotype was counted between two and nine times. The chain carries TRBV7-9 and TRBJ1-6, with 8 nucleotides matching TRBD1. The CDR3 loop spans 15 amino acids. CDR1 is SEHNR, CDR2 FQNEAQ, per germline (reference sequence). V lost 3 bases and J lost 8; bases outside the gene matches: 6. CDR3 DNA sequence: TGTGCCAGCAGCTTTCGACAGGGGTTGGATTCACCCCTCCACTTT. Its translation: CASSFRQGLDSPLHF.

CDR3 bases: TGTGCCATTAGGACCCCTAGCTCCTACAATGAGCAGTTCTTC. Translation: CAIRTPSSYNEQFF. The chain couples TRBV10-3 to TRBJ2-1; unclear D gene. The V end lost 9 bases, the J end lost 0 bases, and 12 bases lay between the germline ends. Germline V gene sequence: CDR1 ENHRY, CDR2 SYGVKD. This CDR3 has 14 residues.

The table lists this clonotype with many counts. This sequence joins TRBV7-9 and TRBJ2-3, with 10 nucleotides matching TRBD2. The V gene's germline CDR1 is SEHNR and CDR2 FQNEAQ (reference sequence). The CDR3 sequence is 16 residues long. J was trimmed by 6 bases and V by 5 bases; bases with no gene match: 11. Written as DNA, the CDR3 is TGTGCCAGCAGCGCTCGGACTAGCGGCCCCTCTGATACGCAGTATTTT. This codes for CASSARTSGPSDTQYF.

This clonotype was seen many times. This chain links TRBV7-2 with TRBJ2-1; the D gene is possibly TRBD2 (5 bases). The CDR3 has 16 amino acids. Trimming cost V 4 bases and J 2 bases, with 15 bases left between them. Germline V gene sequence: CDR1 SGHTA, CDR2 FQGNSA. The CDR3 region has the DNA TGTGCCAGCAGCTCCCCGGGCGGGCCGACCTACAATGAGCAGTTCTTC. Amino acids: CASSSPGGPTYNEQFF.